This T cell receptor (beta chain) was sequenced during a study of T cells in localized non-small cell lung cancer. The protocol was immunoSEQ multiplex PCR, while the TCRdb copy is restricted to in-frame clones and leaves out a portion. The table shows approximately 47,000 clones, with approximately 90% occurring only once. Concerning this clone itself: The antigen remains unidentified.

Study-wide points: The appearance of a median roughly 61 of the top 100 tumor clones was seen in adjacent lung. Longer overall survival was associated with a higher density of T cells in the blood.

This sequence was found in a man between 35 and 75 years old with stage II lung adenocarcinoma. The sequencing here drew on PBMCs, taken before any cancer treatment.

CDR3 region: CASSLALPGQGSSPLHF. In nucleotides, the CDR3 is TGTGCCAGCAGCTTAGCGCTCCCGGGACAGGGGTCTTCACCCCTCCACTTT. V and J are TRBV7-3 and TRBJ1-6; 10 positions agree with TRBD1. V was clipped by 2 bases and J by 9 bases; unmatched bases: 10. Germline assignment: CDR1 SGHTA and CDR2 FQGTGA. This CDR3 spans 17 amino acids.